This T cell receptor (beta chain) was captured in a study of Ad26.COV2.S vaccination and SARS-CoV-2 variants. The overall study: The authors gave Ad26.COV2.S intramuscularly, either once or twice 56 days apart.

Findings and caveats of the study: Individuals receiving vaccine had higher spike-specific TCR breadth than placebo recipients did. Whether participants received vaccine or placebo, their non-spike TCR breadth was similar.

Germline assignment: CDR1 SQVTM and CDR2 ANQGSEA. The CDR3 extends over 14 amino acids. Trimming shortened V by 8 bases and J by 7 bases, and 23 bases separated the two germline ends. Treatment denoted: some 19 received Ad26.COV2.S at low or high dose, single or two shots; a few received placebo; per-sample allocation not given. Day 63 following the first vaccine or placebo injection was when the samples were taken. This clone was seen a single time. Its antigen remains unidentified. Sequencing was performed with immunoSEQ multiplex PCR; in TCRdb, only in-frame clones are kept and a portion is missing. The table shows about 440,000 clones, with around 91% occurring only once.

The J gene is TRBJ1-2, the V gene TRBV29-1; TRBD1 is a possible D gene (5 bases). The receptor's source is a person aged 18-65 years who received the Ad26.COV2.S COVID-19 vaccine or a placebo. The sequences come from peripheral blood, collected in a trial of Ad26.COV2.S vaccine versus placebo. CDR3 protein: CSSTRGQGAGGYTF. CDR3 DNA: TGCAGCTCCACCCGAGGCCAAGGGGCAGGTGGCTACACCTTC.